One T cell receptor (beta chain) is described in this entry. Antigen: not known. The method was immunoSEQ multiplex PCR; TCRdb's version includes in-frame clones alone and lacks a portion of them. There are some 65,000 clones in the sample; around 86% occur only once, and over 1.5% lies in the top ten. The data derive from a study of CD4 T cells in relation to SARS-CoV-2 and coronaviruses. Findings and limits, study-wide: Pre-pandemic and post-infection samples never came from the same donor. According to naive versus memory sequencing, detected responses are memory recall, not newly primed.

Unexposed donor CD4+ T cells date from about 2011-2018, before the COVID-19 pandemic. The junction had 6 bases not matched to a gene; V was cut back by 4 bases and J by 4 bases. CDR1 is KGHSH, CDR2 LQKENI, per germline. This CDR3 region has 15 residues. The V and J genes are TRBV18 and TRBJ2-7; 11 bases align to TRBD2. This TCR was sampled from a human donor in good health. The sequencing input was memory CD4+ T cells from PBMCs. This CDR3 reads CASSQTTSGMYEQYF. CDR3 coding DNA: TGTGCCAGCTCACAGACGACTAGCGGGATGTACGAGCAGTACTTC.